The clone carrying this TCR beta chain was detected only a few times. Its antigen is still unknown. The germline V gene encodes CDR1 SNHLY and CDR2 FYNNEI. The CDR3 has 14 amino acids. V was pared by 11 bases and J by 6 bases, with 7 bases of the junction left unmatched. The data derive from a study of post-analysis software for immune sequencing data. Study outcomes and limitations: Versus controls, multiple sclerosis patients showed significantly lower diversity (normalized Chao1). A few TRBV segments (TRBV5-6, TRBV5-1 and TRBV20-1 among them) occurred more frequently in patients than in controls.

TCR beta cDNA libraries included unique molecular identifiers. TCRdb analysed the PCR reads with MiXCR anew, one entry per CDR3 protein. In the table there are roughly 540,000 distinct CDR3 sequences, 30% to 40% of which are singletons. The sample consisted of blood. V gene TRBV2 combines with J gene TRBJ2-3; 14 bases are shared with TRBD2. This TCR came from a girl under 18 with multiple sclerosis. The CDR3 sequence: CAAPTSGGADTQYF. In DNA form, the CDR3 reads TGTGCCGCGCCGACTAGCGGGGGGGCTGATACGCAGTATTTT.